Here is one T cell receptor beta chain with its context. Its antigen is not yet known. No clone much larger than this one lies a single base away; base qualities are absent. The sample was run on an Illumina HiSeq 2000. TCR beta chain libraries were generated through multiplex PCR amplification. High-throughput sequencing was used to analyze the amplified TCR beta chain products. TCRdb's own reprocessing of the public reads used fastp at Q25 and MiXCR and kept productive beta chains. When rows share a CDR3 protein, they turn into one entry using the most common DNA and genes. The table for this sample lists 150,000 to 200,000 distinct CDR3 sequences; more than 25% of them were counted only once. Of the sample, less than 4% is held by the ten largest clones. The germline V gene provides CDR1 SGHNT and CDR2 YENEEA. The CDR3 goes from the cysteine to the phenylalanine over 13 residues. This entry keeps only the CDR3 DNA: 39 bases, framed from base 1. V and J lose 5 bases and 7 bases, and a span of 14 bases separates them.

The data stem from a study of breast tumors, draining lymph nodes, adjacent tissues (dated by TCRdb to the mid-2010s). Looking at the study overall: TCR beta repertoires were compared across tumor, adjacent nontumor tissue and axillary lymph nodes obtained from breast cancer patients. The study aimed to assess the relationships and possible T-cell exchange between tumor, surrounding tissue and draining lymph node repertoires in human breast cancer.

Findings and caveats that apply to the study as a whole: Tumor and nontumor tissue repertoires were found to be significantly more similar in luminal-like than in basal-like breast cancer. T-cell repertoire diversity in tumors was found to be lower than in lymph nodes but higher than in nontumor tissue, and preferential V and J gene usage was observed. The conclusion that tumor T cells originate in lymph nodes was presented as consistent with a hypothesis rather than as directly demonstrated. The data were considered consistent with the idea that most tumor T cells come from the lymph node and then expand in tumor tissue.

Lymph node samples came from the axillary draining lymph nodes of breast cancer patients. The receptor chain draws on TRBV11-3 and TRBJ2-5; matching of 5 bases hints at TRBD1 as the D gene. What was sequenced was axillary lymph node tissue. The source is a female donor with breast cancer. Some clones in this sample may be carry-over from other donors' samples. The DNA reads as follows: TGTGCCAGCAGCCTCGCTCAGCAGGGGACCCAGTACTTC. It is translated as CASSLAQQGTQYF.